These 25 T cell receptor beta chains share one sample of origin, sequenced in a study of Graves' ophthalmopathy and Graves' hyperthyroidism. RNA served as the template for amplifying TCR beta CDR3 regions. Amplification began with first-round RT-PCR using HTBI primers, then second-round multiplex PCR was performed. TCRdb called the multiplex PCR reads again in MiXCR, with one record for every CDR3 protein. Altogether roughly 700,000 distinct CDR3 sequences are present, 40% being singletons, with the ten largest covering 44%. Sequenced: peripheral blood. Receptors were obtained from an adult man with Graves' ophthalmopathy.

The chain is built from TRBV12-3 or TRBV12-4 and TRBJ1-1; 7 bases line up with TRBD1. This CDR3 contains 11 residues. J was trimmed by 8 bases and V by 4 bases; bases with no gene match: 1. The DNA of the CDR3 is TGTGCCAGCAGTTCAGGGGGAGAAGCTTTCTTT. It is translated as CASSSGGEAFF.

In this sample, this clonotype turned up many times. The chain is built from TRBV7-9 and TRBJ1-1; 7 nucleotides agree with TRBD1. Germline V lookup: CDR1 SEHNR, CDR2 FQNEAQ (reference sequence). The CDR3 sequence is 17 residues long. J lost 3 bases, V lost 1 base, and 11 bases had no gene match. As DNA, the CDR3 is TGTGCCAGCAGCTTAGTTTACGGGACAGCTACACACACTGAAGCTTTCTTT. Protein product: CASSLVYGTATHTEAFF.

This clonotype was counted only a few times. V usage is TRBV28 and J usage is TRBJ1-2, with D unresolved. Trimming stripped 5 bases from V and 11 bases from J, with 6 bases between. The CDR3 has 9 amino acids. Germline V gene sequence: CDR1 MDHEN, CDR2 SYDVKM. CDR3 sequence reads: CASSPPYTF. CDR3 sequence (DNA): TGTGCCAGCAGTCCCCCTTACACCTTC.

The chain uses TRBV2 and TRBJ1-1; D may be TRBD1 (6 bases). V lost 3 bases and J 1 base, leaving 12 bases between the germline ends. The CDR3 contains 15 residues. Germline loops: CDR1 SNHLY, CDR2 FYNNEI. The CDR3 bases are TGTGCCAGCAGTGACCAGGGGACTGGGAACACTGAAGCTTTCTTT. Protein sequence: CASSDQGTGNTEAFF.

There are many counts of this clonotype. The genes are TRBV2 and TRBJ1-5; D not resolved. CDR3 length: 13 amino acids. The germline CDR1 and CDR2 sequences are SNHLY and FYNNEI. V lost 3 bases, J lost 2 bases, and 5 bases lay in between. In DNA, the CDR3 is TGTGCCAGCAGTGATGGGGGCAATCAGCCCCAGCATTTT. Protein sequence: CASSDGGNQPQHF.

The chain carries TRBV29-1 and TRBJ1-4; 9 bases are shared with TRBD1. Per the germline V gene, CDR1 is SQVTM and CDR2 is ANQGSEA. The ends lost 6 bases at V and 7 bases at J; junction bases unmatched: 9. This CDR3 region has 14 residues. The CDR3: CSVDTGGAGEKLFF. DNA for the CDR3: TGCAGCGTAGACACAGGGGGCGCGGGTGAAAAACTGTTTTTT.

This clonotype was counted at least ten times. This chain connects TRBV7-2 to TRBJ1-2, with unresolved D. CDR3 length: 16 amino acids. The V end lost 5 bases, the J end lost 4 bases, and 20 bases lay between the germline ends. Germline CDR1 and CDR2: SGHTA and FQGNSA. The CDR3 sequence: CASSPHRFVDSYGYTF. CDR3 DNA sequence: TGTGCCAGCAGCCCACACCGTTTTGTGGACTCCTATGGCTACACCTTC.

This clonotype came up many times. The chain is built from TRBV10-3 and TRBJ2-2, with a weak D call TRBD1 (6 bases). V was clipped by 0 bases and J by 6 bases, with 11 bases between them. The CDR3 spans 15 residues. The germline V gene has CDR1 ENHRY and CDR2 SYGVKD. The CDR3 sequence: CAISESPQGSGELFF. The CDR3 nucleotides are TGTGCCATCAGTGAGTCTCCACAGGGTTCCGGGGAGCTGTTTTTT.

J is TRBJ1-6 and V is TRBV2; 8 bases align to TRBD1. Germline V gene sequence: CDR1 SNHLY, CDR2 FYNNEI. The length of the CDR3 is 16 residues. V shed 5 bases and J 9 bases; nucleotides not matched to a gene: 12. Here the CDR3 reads CASSSEGQGIGSPLHF. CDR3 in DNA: TGTGCCAGCAGTTCGGAAGGACAGGGTATCGGTTCACCCCTCCACTTT.

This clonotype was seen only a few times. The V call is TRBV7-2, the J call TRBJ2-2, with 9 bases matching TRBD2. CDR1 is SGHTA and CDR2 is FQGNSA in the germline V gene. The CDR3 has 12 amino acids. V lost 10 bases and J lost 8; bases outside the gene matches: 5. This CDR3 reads CAIRGLAGELFF. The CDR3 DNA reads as TGTGCCATCAGGGGACTAGCAGGGGAGCTGTTTTTT.

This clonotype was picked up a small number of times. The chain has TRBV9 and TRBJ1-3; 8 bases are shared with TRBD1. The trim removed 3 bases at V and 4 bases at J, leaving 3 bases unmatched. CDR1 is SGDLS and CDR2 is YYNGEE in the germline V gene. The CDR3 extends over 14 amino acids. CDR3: CASSGQGSGNTIYF. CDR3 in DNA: TGTGCCAGCAGCGGACAGGGGTCCGGAAACACCATATATTTT.

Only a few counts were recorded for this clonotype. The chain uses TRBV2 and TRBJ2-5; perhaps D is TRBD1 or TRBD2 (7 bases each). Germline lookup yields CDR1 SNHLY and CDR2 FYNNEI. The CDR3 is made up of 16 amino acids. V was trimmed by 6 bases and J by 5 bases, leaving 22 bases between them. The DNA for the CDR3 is TGTGCCAGCAGGCAACCCCCAGGGGGGGGGTCGGAGACCCAGTACTTC. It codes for CASRQPPGGGSETQYF. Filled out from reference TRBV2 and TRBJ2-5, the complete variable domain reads EPEVTQTPSHQVTQMGQEVILRCVPISNHLYFYWYRQILGQKVEFLVSFYNNEISEKSEIFDDQFSVERPDGSNFTLKIRSTKLEDSAMYFCASRQPPGGGSETQYFGPGTRLLVL.

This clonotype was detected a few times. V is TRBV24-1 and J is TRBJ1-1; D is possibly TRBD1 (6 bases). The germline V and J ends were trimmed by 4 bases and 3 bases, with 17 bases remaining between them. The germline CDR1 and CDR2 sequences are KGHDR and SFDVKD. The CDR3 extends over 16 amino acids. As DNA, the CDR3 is TGTGCCACCAGTGAAGGGGGAACGGGGAAAGACACTGAAGCTTTCTTT. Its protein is CATSEGGTGKDTEAFF.

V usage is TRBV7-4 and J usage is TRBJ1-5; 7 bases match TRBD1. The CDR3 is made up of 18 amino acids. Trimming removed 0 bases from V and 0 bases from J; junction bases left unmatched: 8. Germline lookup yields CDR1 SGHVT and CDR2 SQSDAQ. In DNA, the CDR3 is TGTGCCAGCAGCTTAGCGGCAAGACAGGGCCTTAGCAATCAGCCCCAGCATTTT. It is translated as CASSLAARQGLSNQPQHF. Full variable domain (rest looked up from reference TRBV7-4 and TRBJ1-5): GAGVSQSPRYKVAKRGRDVALRCDSISGHVTLYWYRQTLGQGSEVLTYSQSDAQRDKSGRPSGRFSAERPERSVSTLKIQRTEQGDSAVYLCASSLAARQGLSNQPQHFGDGTRLSIL.

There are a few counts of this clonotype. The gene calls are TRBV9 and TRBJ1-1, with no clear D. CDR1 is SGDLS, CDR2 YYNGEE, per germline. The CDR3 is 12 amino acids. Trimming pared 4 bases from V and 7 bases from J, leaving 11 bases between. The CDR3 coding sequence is TGTGCCAGCAGCCAAGGGCGGGGTGAAGCTTTCTTT. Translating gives CASSQGRGEAFF.

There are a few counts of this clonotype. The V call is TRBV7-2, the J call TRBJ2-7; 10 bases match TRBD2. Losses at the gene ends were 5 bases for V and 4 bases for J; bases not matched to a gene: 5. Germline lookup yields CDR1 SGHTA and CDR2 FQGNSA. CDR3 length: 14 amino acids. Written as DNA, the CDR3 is TGTGCCAGCAGCACGGGACTAGCGAATTACGAGCAGTACTTC. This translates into CASSTGLANYEQYF.

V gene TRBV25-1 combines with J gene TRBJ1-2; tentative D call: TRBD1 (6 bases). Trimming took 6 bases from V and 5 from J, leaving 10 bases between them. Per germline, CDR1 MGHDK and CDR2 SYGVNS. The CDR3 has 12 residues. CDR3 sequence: CASRQGPYGYTF. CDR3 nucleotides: TGTGCCAGCAGACAGGGACCATATGGCTACACCTTC.

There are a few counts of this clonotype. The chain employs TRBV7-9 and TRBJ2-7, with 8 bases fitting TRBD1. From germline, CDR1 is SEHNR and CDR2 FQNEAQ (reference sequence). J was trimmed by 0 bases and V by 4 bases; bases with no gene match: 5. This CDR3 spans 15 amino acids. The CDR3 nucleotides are TGTGCCAGCAGCTCCTTTGGACAGGGCTCCTACGAGCAGTACTTC. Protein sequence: CASSSFGQGSYEQYF.

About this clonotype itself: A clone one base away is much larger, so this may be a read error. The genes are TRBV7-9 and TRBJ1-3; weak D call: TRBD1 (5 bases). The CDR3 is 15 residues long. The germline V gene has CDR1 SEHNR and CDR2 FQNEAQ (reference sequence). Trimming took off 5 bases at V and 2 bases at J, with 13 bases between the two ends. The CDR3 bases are TGTGCCAGCAGCAAACAGGTCTCCCCTGGAAACACCATATATTTT. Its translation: CASSKQVSPGNTIYF.

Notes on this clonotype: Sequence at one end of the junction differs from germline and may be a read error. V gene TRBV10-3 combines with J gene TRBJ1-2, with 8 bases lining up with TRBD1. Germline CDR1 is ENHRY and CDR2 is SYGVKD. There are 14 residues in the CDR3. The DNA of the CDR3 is TGTGCCAGCAGTACCAGGGGGCCCGAGAGTGGCTACACCTTC. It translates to CASSTRGPESGYTF.

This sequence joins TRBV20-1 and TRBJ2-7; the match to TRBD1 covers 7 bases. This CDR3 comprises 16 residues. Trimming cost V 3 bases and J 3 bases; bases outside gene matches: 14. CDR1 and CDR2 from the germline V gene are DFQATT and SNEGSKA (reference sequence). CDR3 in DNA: TGCAGTGCTAGTACAGCCGGGACAGTTACTAGCTACGAGCAGTACTTC. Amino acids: CSASTAGTVTSYEQYF.

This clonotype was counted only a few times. The CDR3, as DNA: TGTGCCAGCACGATTTACTCTGGAAACACCATATATTTT. Translated, it gives CASTIYSGNTIYF. The chain uses TRBV12-3 or TRBV12-4 and TRBJ1-3; no clear D. V shed 7 bases and J shed 0 bases, with 7 bases lying between them. The CDR3 has 13 residues.

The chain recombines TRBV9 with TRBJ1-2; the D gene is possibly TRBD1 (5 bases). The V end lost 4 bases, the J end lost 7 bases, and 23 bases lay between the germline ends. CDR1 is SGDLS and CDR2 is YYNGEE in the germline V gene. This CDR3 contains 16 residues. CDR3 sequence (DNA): TGTGCCAGCAGCCGCTTAGGATATAGGGCAGGGTCTGGCTACACCTTC. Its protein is CASSRLGYRAGSGYTF. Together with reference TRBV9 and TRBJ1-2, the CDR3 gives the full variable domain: DSGVTQTPKHLITATGQRVTLRCSPRSGDLSVYWYQQSLDQGLQFLIQYYNGEERAKGNILERFSAQQFPDLHSELNLSSLELGDSALYFCASSRLGYRAGSGYTFGSGTRLTVV.

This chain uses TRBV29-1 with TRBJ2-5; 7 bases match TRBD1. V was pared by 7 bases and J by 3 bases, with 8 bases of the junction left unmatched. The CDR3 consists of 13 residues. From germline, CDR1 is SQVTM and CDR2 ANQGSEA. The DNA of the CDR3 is TGCAGCGGGACCGGGACAGTTAAAGAGACCCAGTACTTC. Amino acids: CSGTGTVKETQYF.

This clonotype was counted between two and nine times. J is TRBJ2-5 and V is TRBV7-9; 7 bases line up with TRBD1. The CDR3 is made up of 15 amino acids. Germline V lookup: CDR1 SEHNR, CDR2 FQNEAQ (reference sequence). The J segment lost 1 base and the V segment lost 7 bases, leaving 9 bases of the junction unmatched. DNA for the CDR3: TGTGCCAGCAACCCATCACAGGGGCCCCAAGAGACCCAGTACTTC. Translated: CASNPSQGPQETQYF.